Following are 10 T cell receptor beta chains from one sample sequenced in a study of blood T cell repertoires in COVID-19. Repertoires were generated with immunoSEQ multiplex PCR, while TCRdb's copy carries only in-frame clones and drops some. Of a few hundred thousand clones listed, more than 85% were seen once; the top ten hold 3%. Sequencing was carried out using peripheral blood. These receptors all stem from a human donor in a cohort sampled during active COVID-19.

V is TRBV2 and J is TRBJ1-4; 9 bases match TRBD1. V shed 6 bases, J shed 8 bases, and the junction held 7 bases outside the gene matches. The CDR3 covers 14 residues. The germline V gene encodes CDR1 SNHLY and CDR2 FYNNEI. For the CDR3, the DNA is TGTGCCAGCAGAGTGGGACAGGGCCCGGAAAAACTGTTTTTT. This sequence encodes CASRVGQGPEKLFF. Full variable domain (remainder filled in from reference TRBV2 and TRBJ1-4): EPEVTQTPSHQVTQMGQEVILRCVPISNHLYFYWYRQILGQKVEFLVSFYNNEISEKSEIFDDQFSVERPDGSNFTLKIRSTKLEDSAMYFCASRVGQGPEKLFFGSGTQLSVL.

This chain joins TRBV20-1 and TRBJ2-1; 9 bases are shared with TRBD2. The junction had 11 bases not matched to a gene; V was cut back by 3 bases and J by 8 bases. Germline loops: CDR1 DFQATT, CDR2 SNEGSKA (reference sequence). This CDR3 contains 15 residues. In DNA form, the CDR3 reads TGCAGTGCTAGTAGGTGGCGGGAGGGCCGGGATGAGCAGTTCTTC. Translating gives CSASRWREGRDEQFF.

The chain couples TRBV3-1 (or the pseudogene TRBV3-2) to TRBJ1-1, with a tentative D call TRBD1 (6 bases). The V end was cut by 7 bases, the J end by 4 bases, with 13 bases between. Germline-derived CDR1 and CDR2 are LGHDT and YNNKEL (reference sequence). The CDR3 length is 13 residues. CDR3 DNA sequence: TGTGCCAGCAACGACAGGCTGGGCACTGAAGCTTTCTTT. Translation gives CASNDRLGTEAFF.

This chain connects TRBV28 to TRBJ2-2, with a tentative D call TRBD2 (6 bases). Per the germline V gene, CDR1 is MDHEN and CDR2 is SYDVKM. Trimming pared 10 bases from V and 6 bases from J, leaving 18 bases between. The CDR3 totals 14 residues. As DNA, the CDR3 is TGTGCCACCACTGGGGGGTATAGGGCCGGGGAGCTGTTTTTT. Translation gives CATTGGYRAGELFF. Full variable domain (missing parts from reference TRBV28 and TRBJ2-2): DVKVTQSSRYLVKRTGEKVFLECVQDMDHENMFWYRQDPGLGLRLIYFSYDVKMKEKGDIPEGYSVSREKKERFSLILESASTNQTSMYLCATTGGYRAGELFFGEGSRLTVL.

The gene calls are TRBV25-1 and TRBJ2-7; D is perhaps TRBD2 (7 bases). This CDR3 is 11 amino acids long. The V gene lost 6 bases and the J gene lost 7 bases, with 10 bases spanning the gap. Germline V gene data show CDR1 as MGHDK and CDR2 as SYGVNS. CDR3 residues: CASREGGEQYF. The DNA for the CDR3 is TGTGCCAGCAGGGAGGGGGGGGAGCAGTACTTC.

The chain recombines TRBV2 with TRBJ2-3; 7 bases agree with TRBD2. The CDR3 extends over 14 amino acids. V was pared by 6 bases and J by 2 bases, with 5 bases of the junction left unmatched. The germline CDR1 and CDR2 sequences are SNHLY and FYNNEI. The CDR3 region is CASRAGEYTDTQYF. In DNA, the CDR3 is TGTGCCAGCAGGGCGGGAGAGTACACAGATACGCAGTATTTT.

In regard to this clone: Other DNA sequences in this specimen translate into the identical CDR3. The chain recombines TRBV7-8 with TRBJ1-1, with 8 bases that match TRBD1. Germline loops: CDR1 SGHVS, CDR2 FQNEAQ. Unmatched junction bases numbered 2, after V lost 1 base and J lost 4 bases. The CDR3 is made up of 14 amino acids. CDR3 bases: TGTGCCAGCAGCTTAGGACAGGGGAGCACTGAAGCTTTCTTT. Its translation is CASSLGQGSTEAFF.

The chain carries TRBV6-5 and TRBJ1-1, with 7 bases identical to TRBD1. Germline CDR1 and CDR2: MNHEY and SVGAGI. This CDR3 is 13 amino acids long. Trimming cost V 2 bases and J 6 bases; bases outside gene matches: 3. For the CDR3, the DNA is TGTGCCAGCAGTTACAGCAGGGGGGCTGAAGCTTTCTTT. Its protein is CASSYSRGAEAFF.

The genes are TRBV25-1 and TRBJ1-1; TRBD1 matches at 9 bases. Germline CDR1 and CDR2: MGHDK and SYGVNS. This CDR3 is built from 13 residues. V shed 7 bases, J shed 7 bases, and the junction held 7 bases outside the gene matches. The CDR3 sequence is CASKDRGLVEAFF. DNA for the CDR3: TGTGCCAGCAAGGACAGGGGTTTGGTTGAAGCTTTCTTT.

The chain recombines TRBV19 with TRBJ2-5; weak D call: TRBD1 (6 bases). CDR3 length: 16 amino acids. Trimming took 3 bases from V and 10 from J, leaving 24 bases between them. The germline V gene encodes CDR1 LNHDA and CDR2 SQIVND (reference sequence). The CDR3 protein is CASSISSTGPISRQYF. The CDR3 DNA is TGTGCCAGTAGTATTTCGTCGACAGGCCCTATAAGCCGCCAGTACTTC.